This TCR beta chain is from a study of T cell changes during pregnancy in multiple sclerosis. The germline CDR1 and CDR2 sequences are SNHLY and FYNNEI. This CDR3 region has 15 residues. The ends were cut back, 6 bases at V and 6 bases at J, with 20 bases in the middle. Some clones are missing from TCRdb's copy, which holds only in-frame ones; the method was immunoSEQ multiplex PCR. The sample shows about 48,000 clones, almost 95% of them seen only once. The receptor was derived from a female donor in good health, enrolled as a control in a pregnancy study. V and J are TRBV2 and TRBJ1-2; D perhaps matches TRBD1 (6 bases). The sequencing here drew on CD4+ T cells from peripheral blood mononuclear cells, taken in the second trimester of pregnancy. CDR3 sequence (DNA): TGTGCCAGCAGCCTAATAGATCAGGGGAGGGATGGCTACACCTTC. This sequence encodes CASSLIDQGRDGYTF.